This T cell receptor (beta chain) was recovered during a study of CD8+ T cells in alopecia areata. Study in general: Grafted skin came from C3H/HeJ donors with spontaneous alopecia (about 6-12 months old) and was placed on roughly 7-10-week-old female C3H/HeJ mice.

On this clone: Its antigen is not identified. Any gene name here is a mouse gene name. The DNA ends 4 residues before the CDR3 does, and the rest of the CDR3 is filled in from the germline J gene. The identical CDR3 is also encoded by other nucleotide sequences in the sample.

Notes on the study in general: Among patients, TCR sharing was less clear than in mice, a difference possibly due in part to HLA diversity in the patient population. Especially in alopecia totalis/universalis, lesional scalp showed greater clonality than normal scalp did. Normal skin's resident alphabeta T cells are also sequenced in scalp samples.

Germline assignment: CDR1 NSQYPW and CDR2 LRSPGD (reference sequence). The CDR3 runs 15 residues. RNA was isolated and reverse transcribed to cDNA, the sequencing template. Produced via immunoSEQ multiplex PCR; TCRdb's table is partial and in-frame only. This repertoire lists about 110,000 clones without singletons; about 20% sits in the top ten. V is TRBV1 and J is TRBJ2-5; 11 bases are shared with TRBD1. The material sequenced was lesional skin. The TCR originated in a C3H/HeJ mouse with alopecia areata. This mouse strain has H2-k as its MHC haplotype. CDR3 residues: CTCSAVGTGGDTQYF. The CDR3 DNA, read in part, is TGCACCTGCAGTGCAGTTGGGACAGGGGGAGAC. The entire variable domain, with the rest obtained from reference TRBV1 and TRBJ2-5, is as follows: VTLLEQNPRWRLVPRGQAVNLRCILKNSQYPWMSWYQQDLQKQLQWLFTLRSPGDKEVKSLPGADYLATRVTDTELRLQVANMSQGRTLYCTCSAVGTGGDTQYFGPGTRLLVL.